The source of this TCR beta chain is a study of blood T cells in healthy people across ages. Study results and caveats: Changes seen in expanded clonotypes were possibly confounded by donor CMV status left unknown.

Alongside a J-beta primer mix, a sample-barcoded 5' primer served in a second PCR lasting about 7 to 11 cycles. TCRdb reanalysed the 5' RACE reads using MiXCR and keeps one entry per CDR3 protein. The repertoire holds roughly 680,000 distinct CDR3 sequences, with approximately 52% as singletons. The CDR3 is made up of 11 amino acids. Germline V gene lookup returns CDR1 MNHEY and CDR2 SMNVEV (reference sequence). Between the trimmed V and J ends, which lost 10 bases and 3 bases, there was a span of 10 bases. Each sample had at least 6.5 million PBMCs isolated. This clonotype was seen ten or more times. Its matching antigen is unknown.

The receptor was derived from a woman older than 75 in good health. Specimen: blood. The V gene is TRBV27, the J gene TRBJ2-7, with D unresolved. The CDR3 nucleotides are TGTGCCACGACCACAGACTACGAGCAGTACTTC. It yields the protein CATTTDYEQYF.